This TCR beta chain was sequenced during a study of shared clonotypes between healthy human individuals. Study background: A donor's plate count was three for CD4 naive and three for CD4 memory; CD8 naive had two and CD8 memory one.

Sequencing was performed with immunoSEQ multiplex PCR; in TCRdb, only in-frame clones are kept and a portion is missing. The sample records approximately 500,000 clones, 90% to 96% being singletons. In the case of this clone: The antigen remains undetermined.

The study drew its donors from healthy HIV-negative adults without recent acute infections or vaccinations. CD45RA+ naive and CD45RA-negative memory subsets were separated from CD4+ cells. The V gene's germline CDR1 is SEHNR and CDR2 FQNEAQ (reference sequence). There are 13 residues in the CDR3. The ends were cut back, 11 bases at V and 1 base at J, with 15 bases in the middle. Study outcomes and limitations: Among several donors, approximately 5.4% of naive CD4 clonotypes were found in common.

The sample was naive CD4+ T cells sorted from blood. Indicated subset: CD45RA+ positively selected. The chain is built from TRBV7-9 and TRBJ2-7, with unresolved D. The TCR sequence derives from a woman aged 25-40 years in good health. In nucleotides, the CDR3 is TGTGCCGCCGGCCTCGTCCAATCCTACGAGCAGTACTTC. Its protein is CAAGLVQSYEQYF.